The source of this T cell receptor (beta chain) is a study of blood T cell repertoires in COVID-19. V dropped 4 bases and J dropped 11; count of bases not matched to a gene: 8. Germline values: CDR1 LGHNT, CDR2 FRNRAP. The length of the CDR3 is 14 residues. The method was immunoSEQ multiplex PCR; TCRdb's version includes in-frame clones alone and lacks a portion of them. The sample lists some 110,000 clones; about 82% were seen once. The TCR was taken from a human donor in a cohort sampled during active COVID-19. The sequenced sample was peripheral blood. The V and J genes are TRBV12-5 and TRBJ1-6, with 7 bases aligning to TRBD1. The CDR3, as DNA: TGTGCTAGTGGTTCCCACTCACAGGGGCCACCCCTCCACTTT. Its protein product is CASGSHSQGPPLHF.